This T cell receptor beta chain was identified in a study of blood T cell repertoires in COVID-19. Study-wide background: The origin of the acute and convalescent COVID-19 samples was the United States, Italy and Spain. In each case, the material was cDNA or gDNA derived from T cells, B-cell-depleted T cells, or PBMCs.

CDR3 size: 15 residues. The V and J ends lost 0 bases and 4 bases respectively, with 10 bases between them. From germline, CDR1 is SGHRS and CDR2 YFSETQ. In the authors' workflow: Reference gene primer amplification yielded estimated nucleated cell counts. The table came from immunoSEQ multiplex PCR; TCRdb's copy has only in-frame clones and leaves some out. The DNA was the basis for D and trimming; V, J and clone size are from that table. Of more than 120,000 clones detected, over 85% appear once; the ten largest clones hold roughly 1.6%. The receptor was derived from a human donor in a cohort sampled during active COVID-19. The chain employs TRBV5-1 and TRBJ2-2; D is unresolved. Sequencing input: peripheral blood. This CDR3 reads CASSLVPGSTGELFF. DNA for the CDR3: TGCGCCAGCAGCTTGGTGCCAGGTTCCACCGGGGAGCTGTTTTTT.